What follows are 10 T cell receptor beta chains derived from one specimen sequenced in a study of naive and memory T cell subsets. Two oligonucleotides, mixed equimolar, formed the beta constant-region primer covering TRBC1 and TRBC2. Each CDR3 protein is one row after TCRdb ran MiXCR on the UMI-ligation and nested PCR reads. The sample consists of around 29,000 distinct CDR3 sequences, around 10% of them appearing once. The sequenced sample consisted of effector memory CD4+ T cells from blood. As to subset: effector memory, CD45RA- CD27-. The receptor source for this set is a human donor in good health.

This rearrangement joins TRBV6-1 to TRBJ1-2; a weak D match, TRBD1 (5 bases). CDR3 length: 20 amino acids. Germline values: CDR1 MNHNS, CDR2 SASEGT. V was trimmed by 6 bases and J by 2 bases, leaving 31 bases between them. CDR3 nucleotides: TGTGCCAGCAGGGGGGGGGTTAACGAGGCGTCCGCTATCGAGAACTATGGCTACACCTTC. Its protein product is CASRGGVNEASAIENYGYTF.

This clonotype was recorded many times. The V and J genes are TRBV7-8 and TRBJ2-1, with TRBD2 matching over 9 bases. The CDR3 has 16 amino acids. Germline V gene sequence: CDR1 SGHVS, CDR2 FQNEAQ. The trim removed 1 base at V and 5 bases at J, leaving 6 bases unmatched. The CDR3 spells CASSLGPAGGDNEQFF. The CDR3 coding sequence is TGTGCCAGCAGCTTAGGGCCGGCGGGGGGGGACAATGAGCAGTTCTTC. The complete variable domain, with remaining parts taken from reference TRBV7-8 and TRBJ2-1, reads GAGVSQSPRYKVAKRGQDVALRCDPISGHVSLFWYQQALGQGPEFLTYFQNEAQLDKSGLPSDRFFAERPEGSVSTLKIQRTQQEDSAVYLCASSLGPAGGDNEQFFGPGTRLTVL.

J is TRBJ2-7 and V is TRBV6-1; D gene ambiguous. V gave up 5 bases and J gave up 6 bases, with 8 bases separating them. In germline, CDR1 is MNHNS, CDR2 SASEGT. The CDR3 sequence is 11 residues long. This CDR3 is CASSSSAEQYF. The CDR3 DNA sequence: TGTGCCAGCAGTAGTTCCGCCGAGCAGTACTTC.

This chain uses TRBV20-1 with TRBJ1-2; D ambiguous. This CDR3 has 14 residues. Trimming cost V 6 bases and J 4 bases, with 18 bases left between them. From germline, CDR1 is DFQATT and CDR2 SNEGSKA (reference sequence). The CDR3 bases are TGCAGTGCAAGTGGACTCGTAGGGCTCTATGGCTACACCTTC. Its translation is CSASGLVGLYGYTF.

This clonotype was seen repeatedly, ten times or more. The V gene is TRBV7-2, the J gene TRBJ2-1, with 9 bases matching TRBD1. CDR1 is SGHTA and CDR2 is FQGNSA in the germline V gene. This CDR3 contains 14 residues. The V gene end was trimmed by 8 bases and the J gene end by 3 bases; junction bases not matched to a gene: 5. CDR3 in DNA: TGTGCCAGCGGCGACAGGGGGGGCTACAATGAGCAGTTCTTC. Protein: CASGDRGGYNEQFF.

This clonotype appeared many times. The V gene is TRBV6-2 or TRBV6-3, the J gene TRBJ2-7, with D possibly matching TRBD2 (6 bases). Trimming cost V 7 bases and J 2 bases, with 12 bases left between them. Germline CDR1 reads MNHEY; CDR2 reads SVGEGT. The CDR3 is made up of 13 amino acids. DNA of the CDR3: TGTGCCAGCAAGACCGGGAGAACCTACGAGCAGTACTTC. This sequence encodes CASKTGRTYEQYF.

The table lists this clonotype with a few counts. This chain links TRBV6-2 or TRBV6-3 with TRBJ2-5; D is tentatively TRBD1 or TRBD2 (7 bases each). The germline gives CDR1 MNHEY, CDR2 SVGEGT. V shed 0 bases and J shed 7 bases, with 24 bases lying between them. The CDR3 sequence is 18 residues long. CDR3 protein: CASSYSREGALPDGTQYF. The CDR3 nucleotides read TGTGCCAGCAGTTACTCGAGGGAGGGGGCCCTCCCCGACGGGACCCAGTACTTC.

This clonotype was observed a handful of times. The chain joins TRBV27 to TRBJ2-1, with a tentative D call TRBD2 (7 bases). CDR1 is MNHEY, CDR2 SMNVEV, per germline (reference sequence). CDR3 length: 16 amino acids. V lost 3 bases, J lost 6 bases, and 18 bases lay in between. CDR3 DNA: TGTGCCAGCAGTTTCTGGCGGGCGGGGGCGGGCAATGAGCAGTTCTTC. This codes for CASSFWRAGAGNEQFF.

There are a few counts of this clonotype. The V gene is TRBV4-3, the J gene TRBJ2-3; possibly TRBD1 or TRBD2 for D (6 bases each). Germline V gene lookup returns CDR1 LGHNA and CDR2 YSLEER. CDR3 length: 16 amino acids. The V end was cut by 3 bases, the J end by 6 bases, with 19 bases between. CDR3: CASSQDFAGTLDTQYF. The CDR3 DNA reads TGCGCCAGCAGCCAGGATTTTGCGGGGACATTGGATACGCAGTATTTT.

In its sample, this clonotype was seen a few times. This chain uses TRBV11-2 with TRBJ2-3; D unclear. Trimming shortened V by 4 bases and J by 0 bases, and 11 bases separated the two germline ends. CDR3 length: 15 residues. Germline V gene sequence: CDR1 SGHAT, CDR2 FQNNGV. CDR3 sequence reads: CASSSTVLSTDTQYF. The CDR3 DNA is TGTGCCAGCAGCTCGACGGTCCTCAGCACAGATACGCAGTATTTT.